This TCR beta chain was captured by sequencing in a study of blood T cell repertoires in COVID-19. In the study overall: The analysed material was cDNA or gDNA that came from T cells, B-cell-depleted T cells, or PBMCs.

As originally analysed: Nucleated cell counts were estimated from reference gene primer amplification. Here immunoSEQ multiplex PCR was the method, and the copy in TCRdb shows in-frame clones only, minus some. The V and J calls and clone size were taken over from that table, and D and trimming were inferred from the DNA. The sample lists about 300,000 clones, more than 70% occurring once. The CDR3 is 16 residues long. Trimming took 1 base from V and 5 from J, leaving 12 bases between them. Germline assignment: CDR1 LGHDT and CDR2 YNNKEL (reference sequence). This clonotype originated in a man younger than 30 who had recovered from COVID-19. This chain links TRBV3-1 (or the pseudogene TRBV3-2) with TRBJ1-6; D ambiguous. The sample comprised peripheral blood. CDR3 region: CASSQGVTANNSPLHF. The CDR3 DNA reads TGTGCCAGCAGCCAAGGGGTTACAGCCAATAATTCACCCCTCCACTTT.